Presented here are 3 T cell receptor beta chains from one specimen sequenced in a study of blood T cell repertoires in COVID-19. The method was immunoSEQ multiplex PCR; TCRdb's version includes in-frame clones alone and lacks a portion of them. The data contain about 240,000 clones, around 89% of them singletons. Sequencing was performed on PBMCs or T cells enriched from blood (not recorded which). The receptors stem from a man aged 35-49 years who had recovered from COVID-19.

The chain uses TRBV5-1 and TRBJ2-1; 7 positions match TRBD2. The CDR3 consists of 15 residues. The J segment lost 4 bases and the V segment lost 8 bases, leaving 12 bases of the junction unmatched. CDR1 is SGHRS, CDR2 YFSETQ, per germline. This CDR3 is CASEPRAGAYNEQFF. The CDR3 DNA reads as TGCGCCAGTGAGCCCAGGGCGGGAGCATACAATGAGCAGTTCTTC. The whole variable domain, remainder taken from reference TRBV5-1 and TRBJ2-1, is KAGVTQTPRYLIKTRGQQVTLSCSPISGHRSVSWYQQTPGQGLQFLFEYFSETQRNKGNFPGRFSGRQFSNSRSEMNVSTLELGDSALYLCASEPRAGAYNEQFFGPGTRLTVL.

The chain has TRBV6-5 and TRBJ2-1; D is possibly TRBD1 (6 bases). With 2 bases removed from V and 1 base from J, the gap between germline ends came to 6 bases. In germline, CDR1 is MNHEY, CDR2 SVGAGI. The CDR3 covers 14 residues. The CDR3 DNA is TGTGCCAGCAGTTACAGGGGGTCCTACAATGAGCAGTTCTTC. Its protein is CASSYRGSYNEQFF.

This chain connects TRBV3-1 (or the pseudogene TRBV3-2) to TRBJ1-1; 8 nucleotides agree with TRBD1. The CDR3 extends over 15 amino acids. Germline loops: CDR1 LGHDT, CDR2 YNNKEL (reference sequence). J gave up 1 base and V 8 bases, and 9 bases lay outside the gene matches. The CDR3 protein is CASVTRQGSNTEAFF. In DNA form, the CDR3 reads TGTGCCAGCGTTACAAGACAGGGGTCGAACACTGAAGCTTTCTTT.